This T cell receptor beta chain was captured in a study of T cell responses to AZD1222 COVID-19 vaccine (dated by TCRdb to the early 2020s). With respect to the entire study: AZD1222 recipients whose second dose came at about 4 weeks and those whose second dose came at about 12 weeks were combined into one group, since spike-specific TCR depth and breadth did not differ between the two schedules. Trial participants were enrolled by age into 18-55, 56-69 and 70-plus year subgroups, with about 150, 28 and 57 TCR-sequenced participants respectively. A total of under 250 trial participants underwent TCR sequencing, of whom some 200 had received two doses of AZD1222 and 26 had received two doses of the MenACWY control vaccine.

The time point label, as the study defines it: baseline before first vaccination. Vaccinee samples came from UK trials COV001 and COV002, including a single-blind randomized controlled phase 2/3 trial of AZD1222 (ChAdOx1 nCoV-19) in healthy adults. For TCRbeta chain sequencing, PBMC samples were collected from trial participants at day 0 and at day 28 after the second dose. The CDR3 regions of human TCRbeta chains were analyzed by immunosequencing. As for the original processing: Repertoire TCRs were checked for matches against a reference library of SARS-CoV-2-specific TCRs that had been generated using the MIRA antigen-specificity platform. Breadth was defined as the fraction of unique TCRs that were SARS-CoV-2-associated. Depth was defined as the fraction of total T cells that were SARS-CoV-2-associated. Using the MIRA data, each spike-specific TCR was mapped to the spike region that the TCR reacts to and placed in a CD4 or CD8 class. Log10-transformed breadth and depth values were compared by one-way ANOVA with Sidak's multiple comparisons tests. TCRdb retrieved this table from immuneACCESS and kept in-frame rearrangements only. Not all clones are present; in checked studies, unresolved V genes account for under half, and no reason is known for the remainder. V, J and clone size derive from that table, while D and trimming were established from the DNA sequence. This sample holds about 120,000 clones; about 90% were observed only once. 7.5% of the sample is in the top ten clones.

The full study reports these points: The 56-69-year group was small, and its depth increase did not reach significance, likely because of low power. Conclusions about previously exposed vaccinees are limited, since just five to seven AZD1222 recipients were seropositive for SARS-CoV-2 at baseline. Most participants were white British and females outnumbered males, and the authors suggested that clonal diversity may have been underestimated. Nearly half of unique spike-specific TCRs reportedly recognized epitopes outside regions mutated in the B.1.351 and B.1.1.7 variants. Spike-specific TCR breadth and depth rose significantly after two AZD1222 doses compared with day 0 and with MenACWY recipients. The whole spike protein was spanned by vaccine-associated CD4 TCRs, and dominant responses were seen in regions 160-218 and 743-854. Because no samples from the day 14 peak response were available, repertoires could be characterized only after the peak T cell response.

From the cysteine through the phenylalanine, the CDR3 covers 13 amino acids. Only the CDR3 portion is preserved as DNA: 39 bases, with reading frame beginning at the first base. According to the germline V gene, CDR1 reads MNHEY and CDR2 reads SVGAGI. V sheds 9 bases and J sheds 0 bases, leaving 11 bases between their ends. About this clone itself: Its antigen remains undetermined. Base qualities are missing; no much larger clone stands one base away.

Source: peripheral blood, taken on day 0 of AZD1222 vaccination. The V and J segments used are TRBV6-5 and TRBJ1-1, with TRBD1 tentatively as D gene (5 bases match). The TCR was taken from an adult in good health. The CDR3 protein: CASSGLLNTEAFF. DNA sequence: TGTGCCAGTTCGGGACTCCTGAACACTGAAGCTTTCTTT.